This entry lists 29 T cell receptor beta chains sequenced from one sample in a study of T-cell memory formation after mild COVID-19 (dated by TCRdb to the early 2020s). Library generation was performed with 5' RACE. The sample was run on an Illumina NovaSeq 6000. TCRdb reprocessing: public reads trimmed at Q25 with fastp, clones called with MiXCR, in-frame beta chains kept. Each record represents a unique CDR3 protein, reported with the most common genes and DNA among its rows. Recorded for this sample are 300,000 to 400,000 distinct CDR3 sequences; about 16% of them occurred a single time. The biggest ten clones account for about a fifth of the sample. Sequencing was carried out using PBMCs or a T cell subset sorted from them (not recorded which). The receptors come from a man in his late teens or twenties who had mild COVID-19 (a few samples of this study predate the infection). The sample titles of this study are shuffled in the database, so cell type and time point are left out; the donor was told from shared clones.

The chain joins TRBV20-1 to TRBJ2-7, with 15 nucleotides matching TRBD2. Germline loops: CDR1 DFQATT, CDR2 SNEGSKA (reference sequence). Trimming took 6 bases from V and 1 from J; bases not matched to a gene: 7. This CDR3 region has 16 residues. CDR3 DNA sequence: TGCAGTGCCCCGGGACTAGCGGGGGGAGCTTCCTACGAGCAGTACTTC. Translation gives CSAPGLAGGASYEQYF.

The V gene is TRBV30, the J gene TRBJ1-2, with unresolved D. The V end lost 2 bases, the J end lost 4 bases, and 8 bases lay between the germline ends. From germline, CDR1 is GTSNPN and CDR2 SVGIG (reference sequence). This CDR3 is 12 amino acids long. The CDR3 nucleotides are TGTGCCTGGAGTCCTAATTTCTATGGCTACACCTTC. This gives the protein CAWSPNFYGYTF.

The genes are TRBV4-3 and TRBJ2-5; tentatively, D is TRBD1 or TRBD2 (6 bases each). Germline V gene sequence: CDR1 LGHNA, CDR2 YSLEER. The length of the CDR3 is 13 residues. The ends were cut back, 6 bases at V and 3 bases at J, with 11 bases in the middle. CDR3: CASRRRGEETQYF. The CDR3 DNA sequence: TGCGCCAGCAGGCGTAGGGGGGAAGAGACCCAGTACTTC.

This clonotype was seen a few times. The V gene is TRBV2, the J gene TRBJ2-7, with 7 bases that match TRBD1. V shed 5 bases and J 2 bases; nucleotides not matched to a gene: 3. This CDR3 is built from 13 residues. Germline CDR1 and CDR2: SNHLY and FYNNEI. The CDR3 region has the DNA TGTGCCAGCAGTCGGGACAGTACCTACGAGCAGTACGTC. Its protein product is CASSRDSTYEQYV.

The CDR3 DNA reads as TGTGCCAGCAGCCAAATGGGGACAGGCGGCTATGGCTACACCTTC. Its protein is CASSQMGTGGYGYTF. The J gene is TRBJ1-2, the V gene TRBV14, with 8 bases lining up with TRBD1. V was clipped by 2 bases and J by 4 bases; unmatched bases: 6. CDR1 is SGHDN and CDR2 is FVKESK in the germline V gene. The CDR3 spans 15 residues.

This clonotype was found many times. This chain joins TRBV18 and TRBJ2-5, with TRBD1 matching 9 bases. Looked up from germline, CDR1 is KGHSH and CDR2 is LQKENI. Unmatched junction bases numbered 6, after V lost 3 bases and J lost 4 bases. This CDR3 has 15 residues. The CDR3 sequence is CASSPGQGNGETQYF. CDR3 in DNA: TGTGCCAGCTCACCGGGACAGGGCAATGGAGAGACCCAGTACTTC.

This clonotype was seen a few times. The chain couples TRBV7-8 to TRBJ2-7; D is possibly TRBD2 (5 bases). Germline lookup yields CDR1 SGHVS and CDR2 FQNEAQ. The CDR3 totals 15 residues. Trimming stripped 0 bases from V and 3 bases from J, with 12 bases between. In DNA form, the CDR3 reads TGTGCCAGCAGCTTAGCTTGGGGAGACCACTACGAGCAGTACGTC. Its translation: CASSLAWGDHYEQYV.

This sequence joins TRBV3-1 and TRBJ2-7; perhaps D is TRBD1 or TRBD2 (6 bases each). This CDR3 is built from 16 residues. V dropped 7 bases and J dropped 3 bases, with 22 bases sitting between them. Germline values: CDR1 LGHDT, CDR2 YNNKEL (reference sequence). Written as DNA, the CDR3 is TGTGCCAGCACCCACTCGTCGGGGGCCCATTACTACGAGCAGTACGTC. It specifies CASTHSSGAHYYEQYV.

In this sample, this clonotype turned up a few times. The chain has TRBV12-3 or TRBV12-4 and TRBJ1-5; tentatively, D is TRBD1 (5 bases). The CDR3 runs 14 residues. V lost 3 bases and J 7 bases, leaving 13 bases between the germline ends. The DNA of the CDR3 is TGTGCCAGCAGTTTTTTGGGGACCCGGCAGCCCCAGCATTTT. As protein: CASSFLGTRQPQHF.

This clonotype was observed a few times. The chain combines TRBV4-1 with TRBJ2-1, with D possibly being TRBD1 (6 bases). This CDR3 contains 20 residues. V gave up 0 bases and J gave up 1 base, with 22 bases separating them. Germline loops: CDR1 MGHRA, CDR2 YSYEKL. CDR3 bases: TGCGCCAGCAGCCAAGAGCGAGGGGACACCTCCCTACGATCCTACAATGAGCAGTTCTTC. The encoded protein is CASSQERGDTSLRSYNEQFF.

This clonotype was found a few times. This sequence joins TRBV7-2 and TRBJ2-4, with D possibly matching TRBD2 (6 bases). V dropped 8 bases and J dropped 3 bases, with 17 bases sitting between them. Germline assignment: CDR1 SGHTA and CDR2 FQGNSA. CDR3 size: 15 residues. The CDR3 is CASGGLGEVKNIQYF. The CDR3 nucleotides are TGTGCCAGCGGTGGTTTGGGGGAGGTCAAAAACATTCAGTACTTC.

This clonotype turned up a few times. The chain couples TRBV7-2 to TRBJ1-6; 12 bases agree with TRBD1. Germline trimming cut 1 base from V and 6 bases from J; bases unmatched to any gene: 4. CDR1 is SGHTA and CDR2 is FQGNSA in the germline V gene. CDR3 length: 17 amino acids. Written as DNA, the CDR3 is TGTGCCAGCAGCTTAGTGGGGACAGGGGGCGCTAATTCACCCCTCCACTTT. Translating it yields CASSLVGTGGANSPLHF.

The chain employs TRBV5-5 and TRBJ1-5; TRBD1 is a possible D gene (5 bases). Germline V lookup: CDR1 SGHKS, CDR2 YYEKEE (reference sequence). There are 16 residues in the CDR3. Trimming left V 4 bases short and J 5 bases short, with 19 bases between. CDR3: CASSMRDPRRDQPQHF. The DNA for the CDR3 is TGTGCCAGCAGCATGCGGGACCCAAGGAGGGATCAGCCCCAGCATTTT. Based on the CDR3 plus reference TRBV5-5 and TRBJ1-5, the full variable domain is DAGVTQSPTHLIKTRGQQVTLRCSPISGHKSVSWYQQVLGQGPQFIFQYYEKEERGRGNFPDRFSARQFPNYSSELNVNALLLGDSALYLCASSMRDPRRDQPQHFGDGTRLSIL.

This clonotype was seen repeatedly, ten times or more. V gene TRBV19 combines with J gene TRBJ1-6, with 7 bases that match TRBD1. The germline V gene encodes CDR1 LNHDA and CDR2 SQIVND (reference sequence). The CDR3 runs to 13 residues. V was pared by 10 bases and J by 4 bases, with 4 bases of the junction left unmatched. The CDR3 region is CATRTGYNSPLHF. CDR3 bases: TGTGCCACCAGGACAGGTTATAATTCACCCCTCCACTTT. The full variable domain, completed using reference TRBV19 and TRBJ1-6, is DGGITQSPKYLFRKEGQNVTLSCEQNLNHDAMYWYRQDPGQGLRLIYYSQIVNDFQKGDIAEGYSVSREKKESFPLTVTSAQKNPTAFYLCATRTGYNSPLHFGNGTRLTVT.

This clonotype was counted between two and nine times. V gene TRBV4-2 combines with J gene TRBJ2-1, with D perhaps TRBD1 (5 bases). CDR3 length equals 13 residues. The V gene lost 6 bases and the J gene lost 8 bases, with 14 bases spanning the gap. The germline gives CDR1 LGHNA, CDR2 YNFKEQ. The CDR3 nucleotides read TGTGCCAGCAGACCCCACAGGTCTGATGAGCAGTTCTTC. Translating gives CASRPHRSDEQFF.

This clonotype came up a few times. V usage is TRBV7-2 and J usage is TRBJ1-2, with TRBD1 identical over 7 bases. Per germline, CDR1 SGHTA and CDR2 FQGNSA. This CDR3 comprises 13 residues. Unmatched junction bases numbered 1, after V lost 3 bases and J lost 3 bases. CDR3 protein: CASSFDRDYGYTF. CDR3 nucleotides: TGTGCCAGCAGCTTTGACAGGGACTATGGCTACACCTTC.

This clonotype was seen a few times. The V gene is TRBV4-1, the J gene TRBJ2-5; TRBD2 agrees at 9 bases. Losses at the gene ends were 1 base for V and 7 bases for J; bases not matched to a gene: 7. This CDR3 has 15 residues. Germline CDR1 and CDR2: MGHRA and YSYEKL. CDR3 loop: CASSQAQRGDRTQYF. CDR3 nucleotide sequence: TGCGCCAGCAGCCAAGCCCAGCGGGGGGATCGGACCCAGTACTTC.

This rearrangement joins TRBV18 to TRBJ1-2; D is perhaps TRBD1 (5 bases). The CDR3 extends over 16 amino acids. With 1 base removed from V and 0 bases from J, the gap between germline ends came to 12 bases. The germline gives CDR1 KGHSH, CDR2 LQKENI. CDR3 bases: TGTGCCAGCTCACCACGGCCAGGGAGAGCTAACTATGGCTACACCTTC. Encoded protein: CASSPRPGRANYGYTF.

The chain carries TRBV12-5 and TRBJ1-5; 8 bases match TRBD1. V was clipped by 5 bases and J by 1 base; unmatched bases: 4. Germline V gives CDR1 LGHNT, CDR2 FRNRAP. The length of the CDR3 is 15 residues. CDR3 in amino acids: CASGTGQGSNQPQHF. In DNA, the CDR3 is TGTGCTAGTGGTACTGGACAGGGCAGCAATCAGCCCCAGCATTTT. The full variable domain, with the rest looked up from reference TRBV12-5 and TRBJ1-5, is DARVTQTPRHKVTEMGQEVTMRCQPILGHNTVFWYRQTMMQGLELLAYFRNRAPLDDSGMPKDRFSAEMPDATLATLKIQPSEPRDSAVYFCASGTGQGSNQPQHFGDGTRLSIL.

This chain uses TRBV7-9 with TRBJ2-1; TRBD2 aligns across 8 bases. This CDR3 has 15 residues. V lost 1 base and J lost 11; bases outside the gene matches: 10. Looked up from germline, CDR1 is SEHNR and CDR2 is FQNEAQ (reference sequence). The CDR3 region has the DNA TGTGCCAGCAGCTTAGATAACGGGGGGGCCACAAAGCAGTTCTTC. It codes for CASSLDNGGATKQFF.

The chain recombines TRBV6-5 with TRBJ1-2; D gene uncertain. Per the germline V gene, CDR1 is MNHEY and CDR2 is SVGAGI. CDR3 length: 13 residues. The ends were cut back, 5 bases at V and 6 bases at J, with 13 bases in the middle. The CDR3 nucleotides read TGTGCCAGCAGTCAAATCAAGGGCGATGGCTACACCTTC. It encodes CASSQIKGDGYTF.

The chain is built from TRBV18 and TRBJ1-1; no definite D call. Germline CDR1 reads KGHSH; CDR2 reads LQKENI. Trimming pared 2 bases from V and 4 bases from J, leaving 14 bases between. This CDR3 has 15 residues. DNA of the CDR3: TGTGCCAGCTCACCAACCAACATGGGAAGCACTGAAGCTTTCTTT. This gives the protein CASSPTNMGSTEAFF.

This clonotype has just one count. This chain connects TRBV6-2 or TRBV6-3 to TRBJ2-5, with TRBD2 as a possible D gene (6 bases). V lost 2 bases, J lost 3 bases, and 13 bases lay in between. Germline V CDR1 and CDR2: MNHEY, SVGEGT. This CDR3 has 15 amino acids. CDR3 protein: CASSYGAGGEETQYF. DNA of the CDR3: TGTGCCAGCAGTTACGGTGCGGGCGGGGAAGAGACCCAGTACTTC.

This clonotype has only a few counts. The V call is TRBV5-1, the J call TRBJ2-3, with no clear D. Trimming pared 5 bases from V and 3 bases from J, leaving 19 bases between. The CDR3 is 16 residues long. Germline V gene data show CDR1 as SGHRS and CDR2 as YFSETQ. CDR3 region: CASSHDWSSATDTQYF. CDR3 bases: TGCGCCAGCAGTCACGACTGGAGCTCAGCGACAGATACGCAGTATTTT.

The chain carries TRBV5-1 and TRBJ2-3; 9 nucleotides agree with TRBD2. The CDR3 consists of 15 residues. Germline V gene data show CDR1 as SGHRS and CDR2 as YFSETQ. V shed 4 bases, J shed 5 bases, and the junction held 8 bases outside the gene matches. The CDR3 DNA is TGCGCCAGCAGCGGAATAGCGGGAGCCATAGATACGCAGTATTTT. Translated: CASSGIAGAIDTQYF.

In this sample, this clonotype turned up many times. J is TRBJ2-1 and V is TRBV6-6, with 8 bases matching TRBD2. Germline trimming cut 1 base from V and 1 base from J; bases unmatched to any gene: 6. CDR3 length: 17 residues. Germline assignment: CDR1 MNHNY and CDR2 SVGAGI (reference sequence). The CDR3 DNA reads TGTGCCAGCAGTTACTATTTCGGGGGGGTGTCCTACAATGAGCAGTTCTTC. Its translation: CASSYYFGGVSYNEQFF.

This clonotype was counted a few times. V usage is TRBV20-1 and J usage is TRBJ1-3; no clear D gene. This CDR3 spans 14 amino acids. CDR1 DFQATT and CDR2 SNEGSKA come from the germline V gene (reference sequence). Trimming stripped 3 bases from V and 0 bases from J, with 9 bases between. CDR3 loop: CSASRFSSGNTIYF. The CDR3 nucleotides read TGCAGTGCTAGTAGGTTTTCCTCTGGAAACACCATATATTTT.

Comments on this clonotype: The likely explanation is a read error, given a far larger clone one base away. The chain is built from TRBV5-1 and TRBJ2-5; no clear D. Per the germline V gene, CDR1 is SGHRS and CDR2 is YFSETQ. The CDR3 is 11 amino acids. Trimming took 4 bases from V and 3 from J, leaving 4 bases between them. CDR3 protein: CASSMEETQYF. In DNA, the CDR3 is TGCGCCAGCAGCATGGAAGAGACCCAGTACTTC.

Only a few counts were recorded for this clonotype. In nucleotides, the CDR3 is TGTGCCAGCAGACCGACAGCCAATCAGCCCCAGCATTTT. It specifies CASRPTANQPQHF. The gene calls are TRBV28 and TRBJ1-5; the D gene is possibly TRBD1 (5 bases). CDR1 is MDHEN and CDR2 is SYDVKM in the germline V gene. Trimming shortened V by 6 bases and J by 3 bases, and 9 bases separated the two germline ends. CDR3 length: 13 residues.